This T cell receptor beta chain appears in the sequencing data of a study of cytomegalovirus exposure and HLA in healthy donors. The PCR used 60 Vbeta and 13 Jbeta primers. Using immunoSEQ multiplex PCR, the repertoire was profiled, and TCRdb retains in-frame clones only, with some absent. The sample contains about 190,000 clones, 79% of which appear only once. The germline V gene encodes CDR1 SGHRS and CDR2 YFSETQ. The CDR3 is made up of 18 amino acids. After removal of 4 bases from V and 4 bases from J, the junction contained 12 bases not matched to a gene. Sequenced: PBMCs. This receptor was obtained from a woman aged 18-30 years in good health and CMV-seronegative. The chain carries TRBV5-1 and TRBJ1-3; TRBD1 matches at 12 bases. The chain's CDR3 is CASSRDSGTGGTGNTIYF. The CDR3 DNA reads TGCGCCAGCAGCCGCGACTCCGGGACAGGGGGCACCGGAAACACCATATATTTT.